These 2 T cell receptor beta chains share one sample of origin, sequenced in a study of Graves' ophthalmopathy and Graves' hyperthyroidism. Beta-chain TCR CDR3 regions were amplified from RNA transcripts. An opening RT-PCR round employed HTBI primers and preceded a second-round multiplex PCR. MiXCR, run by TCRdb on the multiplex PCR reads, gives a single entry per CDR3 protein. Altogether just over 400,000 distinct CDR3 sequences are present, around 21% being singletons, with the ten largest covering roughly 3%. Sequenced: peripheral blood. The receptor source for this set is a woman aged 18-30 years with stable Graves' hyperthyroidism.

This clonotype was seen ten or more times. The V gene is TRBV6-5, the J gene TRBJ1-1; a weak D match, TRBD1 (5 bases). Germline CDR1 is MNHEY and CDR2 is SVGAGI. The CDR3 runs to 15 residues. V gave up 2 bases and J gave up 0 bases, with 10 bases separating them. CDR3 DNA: TGTGCCAGCAGTTACGGGGGAGCCATGAACACTGAAGCTTTCTTT. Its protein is CASSYGGAMNTEAFF.

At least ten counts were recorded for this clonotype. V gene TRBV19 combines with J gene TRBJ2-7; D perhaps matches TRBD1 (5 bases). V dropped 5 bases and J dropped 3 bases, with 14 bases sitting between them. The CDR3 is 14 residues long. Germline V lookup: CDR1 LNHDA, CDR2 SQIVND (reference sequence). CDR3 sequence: CASSDHDRGYEQYF. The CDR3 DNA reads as TGTGCCAGTAGTGACCATGACAGAGGCTACGAGCAGTACTTC.